This T cell receptor (beta chain) was obtained from a study of blood T cell repertoires in COVID-19. This clone was counted once. Assay used: immunoSEQ multiplex PCR; TCRdb lists only in-frame clones, some missing. The sample records fewer than 350,000 clones, 70% to 90% being singletons. CDR3 length equals 14 residues. Trimming cost V 6 bases and J 5 bases, with 14 bases left between them. Germline loops: CDR1 MNHEY, CDR2 SVGAGI. The chain is built from TRBV6-5 and TRBJ1-5, with D perhaps TRBD1 (5 bases). The sample comprised peripheral blood. This clonotype was sampled from a woman in her 50s who had recovered from COVID-19. The DNA for the CDR3 is TGTGCCAGCAGGGAGACAGAAGGACATCAGCCCCAGCATTTT. It encodes CASRETEGHQPQHF.